The sequence of this TCR beta chain was determined in a study of T cell changes during pregnancy in multiple sclerosis. Sequencing used immunoSEQ multiplex PCR; TCRdb keeps in-frame clones, though not all of them. The sample carries tens of thousands of clones, about 88% recorded once. The CDR3 covers 13 residues. Germline assignment: CDR1 LNHNV and CDR2 YYDKDF (reference sequence). Trimming left V 8 bases short and J 2 bases short, with 11 bases between. V and J are TRBV15 and TRBJ2-3, with a weak D call TRBD2 (6 bases). This material consisted of CD8+ T cells from peripheral blood mononuclear cells, taken in the second trimester of pregnancy. This receptor was obtained from a female donor with multiple sclerosis, enrolled in a pregnancy study. The CDR3 DNA is TGTGCCACCGCGGGACTTGACACAGATACGCAGTATTTT. It specifies CATAGLDTDTQYF. Together with reference TRBV15 and TRBJ2-3, the CDR3 gives the full variable domain: DAMVIQNPRYQVTQFGKPVTLSCSQTLNHNVMYWYQQKSSQAPKLLFHYYDKDFNNEADTPDNFQSRRPNTSFCFLDIRSPGLGDTAMYLCATAGLDTDTQYFGPGTRLTVL.